This entry features one T cell receptor (beta chain) sequence. This clone may be a read error of a much larger clone one base away. The conserved phenylalanine or tryptophan normally closing the CDR3 is absent here, so this likely arose from a read error. This sample is part of a study of T cell repertoires in cytomegalovirus infection. In TCRdb, the reads were re-called with MiXCR into one record per CDR3 protein. The data contain fewer than 400,000 distinct CDR3 sequences, 15% to 20% of them singletons. The source is a human donor in good health (CMV status not recorded). Some clones in this sample may be carry-over from other donors' samples. What was sequenced was PBMCs.

In DNA form, the CDR3 reads TGTGCCAGCAGTTCCGGGACTAGCAAGCACGAGCAGTACTTA. It translates to CASSSGTSKHEQYL. J is TRBJ2-7 and V is TRBV7-1; 9 bases fit TRBD2. TRBV7-1 carries the ORF label, with uncertain function. The junction had 8 bases not matched to a gene; V was cut back by 6 bases and J by 5 bases. The CDR3 runs 14 residues.